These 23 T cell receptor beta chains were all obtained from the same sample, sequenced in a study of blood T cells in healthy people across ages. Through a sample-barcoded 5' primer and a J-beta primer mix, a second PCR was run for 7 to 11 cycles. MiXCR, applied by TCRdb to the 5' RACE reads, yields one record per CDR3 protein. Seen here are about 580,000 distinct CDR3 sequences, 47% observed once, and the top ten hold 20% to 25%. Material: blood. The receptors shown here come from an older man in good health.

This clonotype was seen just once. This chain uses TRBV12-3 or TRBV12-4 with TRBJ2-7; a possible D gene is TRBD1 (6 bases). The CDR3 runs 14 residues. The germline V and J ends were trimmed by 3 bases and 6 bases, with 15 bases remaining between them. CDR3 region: CASSFGQTFGEQYF. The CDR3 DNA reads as TGTGCCAGCAGTTTCGGACAGACGTTCGGCGAGCAGTACTTC.

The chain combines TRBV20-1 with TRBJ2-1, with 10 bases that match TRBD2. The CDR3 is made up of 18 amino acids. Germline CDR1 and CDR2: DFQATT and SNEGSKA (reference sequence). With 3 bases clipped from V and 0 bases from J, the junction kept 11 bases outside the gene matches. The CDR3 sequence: CSARGTSGESSSYNEQFF. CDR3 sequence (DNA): TGCAGTGCTAGGGGAACTAGCGGGGAGAGCAGCTCCTACAATGAGCAGTTCTTC.

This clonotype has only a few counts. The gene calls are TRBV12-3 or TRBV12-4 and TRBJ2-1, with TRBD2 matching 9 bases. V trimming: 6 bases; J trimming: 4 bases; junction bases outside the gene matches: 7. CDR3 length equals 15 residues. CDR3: CASRGAGGTYNEQFF. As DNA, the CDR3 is TGTGCCAGCAGAGGGGCGGGGGGGACTTACAATGAGCAGTTCTTC.

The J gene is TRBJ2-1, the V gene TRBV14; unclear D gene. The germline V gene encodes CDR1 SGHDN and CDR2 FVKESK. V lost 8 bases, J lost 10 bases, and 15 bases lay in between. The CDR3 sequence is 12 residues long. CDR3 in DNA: TGTGCCAGCCGAGAAGGCACCAGGGAGCAGTTCTTC. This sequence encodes CASREGTREQFF.

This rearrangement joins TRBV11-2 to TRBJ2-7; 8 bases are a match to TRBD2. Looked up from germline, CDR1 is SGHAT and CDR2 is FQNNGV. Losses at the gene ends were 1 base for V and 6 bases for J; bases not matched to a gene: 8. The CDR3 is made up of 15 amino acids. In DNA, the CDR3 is TGTGCCAGCAGCTTAGGGGTAGCGGGGTTGCGCGAGCAGTACTTC. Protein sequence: CASSLGVAGLREQYF.

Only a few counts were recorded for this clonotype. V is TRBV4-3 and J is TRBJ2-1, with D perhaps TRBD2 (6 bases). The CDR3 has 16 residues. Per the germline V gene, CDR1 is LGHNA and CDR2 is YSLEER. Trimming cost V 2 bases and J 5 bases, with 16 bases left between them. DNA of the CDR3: TGCGCCAGCAGCCAACCGGGGCGGGGTCTCCACAATGAGCAGTTCTTC. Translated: CASSQPGRGLHNEQFF.

The CDR3 loop reads CASSQDGAGSPLHF. The CDR3 DNA reads as TGTGCCAGCAGCCAAGATGGGGCAGGTTCACCCCTCCACTTT. This chain links TRBV3-1 with TRBJ1-6, with D possibly TRBD1 on 5 matching bases. CDR1 and CDR2 (germline): LGHDT, YNNKEL (reference sequence). V was trimmed by 0 bases and J by 9 bases, leaving 9 bases between them. This CDR3 region has 14 residues.

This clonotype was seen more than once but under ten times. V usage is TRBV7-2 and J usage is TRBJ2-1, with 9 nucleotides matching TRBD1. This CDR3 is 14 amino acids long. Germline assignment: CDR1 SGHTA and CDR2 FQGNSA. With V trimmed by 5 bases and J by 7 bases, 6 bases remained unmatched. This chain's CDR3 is CASSLDRGENEQFF. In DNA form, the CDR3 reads TGTGCCAGCAGCCTGGACAGGGGTGAGAATGAGCAGTTCTTC.

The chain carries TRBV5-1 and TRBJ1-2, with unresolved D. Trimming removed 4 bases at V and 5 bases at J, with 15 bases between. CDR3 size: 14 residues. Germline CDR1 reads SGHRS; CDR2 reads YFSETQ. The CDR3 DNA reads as TGCGCCAGCAGCCTGTACAATGCAGATTATGGCTACACCTTC. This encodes CASSLYNADYGYTF.

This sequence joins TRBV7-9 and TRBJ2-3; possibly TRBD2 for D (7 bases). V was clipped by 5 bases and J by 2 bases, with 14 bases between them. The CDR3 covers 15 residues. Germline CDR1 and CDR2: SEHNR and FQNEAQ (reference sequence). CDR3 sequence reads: CASSHDGGHTDTQYF. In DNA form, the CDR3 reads TGTGCCAGCAGCCACGACGGGGGGCACACAGATACGCAGTATTTT. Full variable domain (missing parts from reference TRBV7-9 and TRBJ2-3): DTGVSQNPRHKITKRGQNVTFRCDPISEHNRLYWYRQTLGQGPEFLTYFQNEAQLEKSRLLSDRFSAERPKGSFSTLEIQRTEQGDSAMYLCASSHDGGHTDTQYFGPGTRLTVL.

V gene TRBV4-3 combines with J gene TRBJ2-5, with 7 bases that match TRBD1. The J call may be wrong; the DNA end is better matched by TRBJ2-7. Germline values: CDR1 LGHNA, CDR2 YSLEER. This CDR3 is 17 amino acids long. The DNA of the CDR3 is TGCGCCAGCAGCCAAGGATTGCCGAGACAGGGAACCTACGAGCAGTACTTC. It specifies CASSQGLPRQGTYEQYF.

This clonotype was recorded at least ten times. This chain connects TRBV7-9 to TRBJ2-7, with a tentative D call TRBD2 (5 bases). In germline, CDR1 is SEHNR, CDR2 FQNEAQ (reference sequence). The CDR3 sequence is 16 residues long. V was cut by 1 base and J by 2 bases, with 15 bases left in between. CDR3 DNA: TGTGCCAGCAGCTTAGAATTCGGGATGTCACCCTACGAGCAGTACTTC. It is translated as CASSLEFGMSPYEQYF.

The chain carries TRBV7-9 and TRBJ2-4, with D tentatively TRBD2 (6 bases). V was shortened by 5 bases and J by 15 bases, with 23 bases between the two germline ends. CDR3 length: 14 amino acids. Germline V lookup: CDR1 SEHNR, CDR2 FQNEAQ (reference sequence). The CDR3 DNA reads TGTGCCAGCAGCCAGGCCACGGGGGAGCCCACTAGGTACTTC. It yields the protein CASSQATGEPTRYF.

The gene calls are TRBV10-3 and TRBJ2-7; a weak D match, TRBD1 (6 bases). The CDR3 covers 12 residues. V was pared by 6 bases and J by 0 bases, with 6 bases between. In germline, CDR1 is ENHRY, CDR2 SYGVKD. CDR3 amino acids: CAIRDSSYEQYF. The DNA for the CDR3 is TGTGCCATCAGGGACAGCTCCTACGAGCAGTACTTC.

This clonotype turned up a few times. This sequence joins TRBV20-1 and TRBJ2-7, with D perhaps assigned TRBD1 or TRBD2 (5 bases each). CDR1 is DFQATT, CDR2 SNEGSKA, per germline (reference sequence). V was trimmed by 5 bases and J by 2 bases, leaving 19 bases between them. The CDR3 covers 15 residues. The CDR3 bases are TGCAGTGCTTGGGGGTTGGTGGGGATCACCTACGAGCAGTACTTC. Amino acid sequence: CSAWGLVGITYEQYF.

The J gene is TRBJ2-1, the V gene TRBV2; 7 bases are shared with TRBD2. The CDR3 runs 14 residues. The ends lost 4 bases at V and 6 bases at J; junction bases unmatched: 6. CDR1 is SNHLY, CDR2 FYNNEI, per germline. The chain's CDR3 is CASSGGRLSNEQFF. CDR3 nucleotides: TGTGCCAGCAGTGGCGGGAGACTTTCCAATGAGCAGTTCTTC.

The CDR3: CSVEAGGRDTQYF. CDR3 sequence (DNA): TGCAGCGTTGAGGCGGGAGGGAGAGATACGCAGTATTTT. V and J are TRBV29-1 and TRBJ2-3, with 9 bases that match TRBD2. CDR3 length: 13 amino acids. The ends lost 3 bases at V and 5 bases at J; junction bases unmatched: 3. Germline V gives CDR1 SQVTM, CDR2 ANQGSEA.

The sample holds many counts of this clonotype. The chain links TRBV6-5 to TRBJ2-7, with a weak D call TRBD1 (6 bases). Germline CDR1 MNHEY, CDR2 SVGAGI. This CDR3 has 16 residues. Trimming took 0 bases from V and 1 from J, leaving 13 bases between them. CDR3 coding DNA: TGTGCCAGCAGTTACTCGGGGCGCACAGGGTCCTACGAGCAGTACTTC. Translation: CASSYSGRTGSYEQYF.

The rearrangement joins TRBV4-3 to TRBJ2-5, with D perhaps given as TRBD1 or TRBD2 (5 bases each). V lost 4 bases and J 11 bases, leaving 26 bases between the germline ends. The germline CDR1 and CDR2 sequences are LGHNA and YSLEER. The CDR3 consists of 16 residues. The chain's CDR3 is CASSLSGTTGYNEQYF. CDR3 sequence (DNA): TGCGCCAGCAGCCTTTCCGGGACCACAGGATACAATGAGCAGTACTTC.

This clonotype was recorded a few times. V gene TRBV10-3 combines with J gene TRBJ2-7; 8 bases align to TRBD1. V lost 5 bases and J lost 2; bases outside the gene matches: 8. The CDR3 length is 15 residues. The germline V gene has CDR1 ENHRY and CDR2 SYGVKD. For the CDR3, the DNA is TGTGCCATCAGTAACCGGGACAGGCCTACCTACGAGCAGTACTTC. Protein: CAISNRDRPTYEQYF.

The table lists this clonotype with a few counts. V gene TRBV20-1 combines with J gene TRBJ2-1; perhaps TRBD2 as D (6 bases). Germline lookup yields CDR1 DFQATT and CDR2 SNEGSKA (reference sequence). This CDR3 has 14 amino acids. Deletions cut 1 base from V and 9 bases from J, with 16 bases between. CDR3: CSARVRDWSSEQFF. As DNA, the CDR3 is TGCAGTGCTAGAGTTAGGGACTGGAGTAGTGAGCAGTTCTTC.

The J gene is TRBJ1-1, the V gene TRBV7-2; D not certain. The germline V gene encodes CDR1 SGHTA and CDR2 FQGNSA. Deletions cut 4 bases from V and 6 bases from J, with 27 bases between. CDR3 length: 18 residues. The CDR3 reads CASSSPPGLGFIVAEAFF. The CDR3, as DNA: TGTGCCAGCAGCTCCCCCCCCGGGCTGGGATTTATAGTAGCTGAAGCTTTCTTT.

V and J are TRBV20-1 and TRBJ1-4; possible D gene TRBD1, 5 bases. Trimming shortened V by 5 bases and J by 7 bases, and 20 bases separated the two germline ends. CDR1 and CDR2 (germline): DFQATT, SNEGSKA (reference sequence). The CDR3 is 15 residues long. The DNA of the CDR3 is TGCAGTGCTCTAGTGCAGGGAGGGGCCTCTGAAAAACTGTTTTTT. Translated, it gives CSALVQGGASEKLFF.